The T cell receptor (beta chain) under discussion was sequenced for a study of blood T cell repertoires in COVID-19. Study-wide context: T cells, B-cell-depleted T cells, or PBMCs provided the cDNA or gDNA that served as material.

CDR1 is MDHEN and CDR2 is SYDVKM in the germline V gene. V dropped 8 bases and J dropped 0; count of bases not matched to a gene: 12. The CDR3 is 17 residues long. Participants, about 18 to 95 years old, spanned approximately 26 US areas. Assay: immunoSEQ multiplex PCR; the TCRdb copy retains only in-frame clones and omits some. The sample has fewer than 350,000 clones; nearly 90% are singletons. The TCR originated in a woman in her 30s who had recovered from COVID-19. This chain uses TRBV28 with TRBJ2-3; 9 bases fit TRBD1. Sequencing used PBMCs or T cells enriched from blood (not recorded which). CDR3 residues: CASGAGTGTRSTDTQYF. The CDR3 DNA follows: TGTGCCAGCGGGGCCGGGACAGGGACCAGAAGCACAGATACGCAGTATTTT. Variable domain in full (rest from reference TRBV28 and TRBJ2-3): DVKVTQSSRYLVKRTGEKVFLECVQDMDHENMFWYRQDPGLGLRLIYFSYDVKMKEKGDIPEGYSVSREKKERFSLILESASTNQTSMYLCASGAGTGTRSTDTQYFGPGTRLTVL.